This T cell receptor (beta chain) was recovered during a study of beta chain features in type 1 diabetes. Whole-study context: Patients looked much like healthy donors when it came to age, gender and cell yields.

From germline, CDR1 is MNHNY and CDR2 SVGAGI (reference sequence). With 6 bases clipped from V and 1 base from J, the junction kept 7 bases outside the gene matches. CDR3 size: 15 residues. With regard to this clone: The antigen is undetermined.

Via CD45RO/CCR7/CD25/CD127/CD95/CD27, cells of the CD4+ naive, central memory, regulatory and stem cell-like memory subsets were sorted. Study results and caveats: In all four CD4+ subsets, TCRB CDR3 length was significantly, moderately reduced in type 1 diabetes. More deletions and fewer insertions at VDJ junctions were found in patients with type 1 diabetes.

The study reverse transcribed the entire isolated RNA, so it sequenced expressed TCRB transcripts. Regulatory, naive and central memory T cell samples averaged roughly 3.5 million reads. The assay was immunoSEQ multiplex PCR, and TCRdb's table has in-frame clones only and misses some. The table includes approximately 170,000 clones, approximately 8.1% detected once. The sample comprised central memory CD4+ T cells from blood. This TCR derives from a man aged 18 to 30 with type 1 diabetes. J is TRBJ2-5 and V is TRBV6-6, with 8 bases identical to TRBD1. CDR3 coding DNA: TGTGCCAGCAGCGGGGCAGGGGGCGGCCAAGAGACCCAGTACTTC. Its translation: CASSGAGGGQETQYF.